This T cell receptor beta chain was sequenced in a study of cytomegalovirus exposure and HLA in healthy donors. This PCR relied on a set of 60 Vbeta primers and 13 Jbeta primers. The protocol was immunoSEQ multiplex PCR, while the TCRdb copy is restricted to in-frame clones and leaves out a portion. The sample lists roughly 100,000 clones; less than 85% were seen once. This CDR3 has 16 amino acids. V was clipped by 2 bases and J by 3 bases; unmatched bases: 5. Germline CDR1 reads KGHSH; CDR2 reads LQKENI. This TCR derives from a man aged 35 to 55 in good health and CMV-seropositive. The specimen was PBMCs. This chain joins TRBV18 and TRBJ2-2; 8 bases agree with TRBD1. CDR3 residues: CASSPLTGVDTGELFF. Written as DNA, the CDR3 is TGTGCCAGCTCACCATTGACAGGGGTAGACACCGGGGAGCTGTTTTTT.